The 8 T cell receptor beta chains below all came from one sample that was sequenced in a study of blood T cell repertoires in COVID-19. Method: immunoSEQ multiplex PCR; TCRdb's copy keeps in-frame clones and lacks some. The profile covers about 240,000 clones, with approximately 78% appearing a single time and 7% to 10% taken by the ten largest. Sequencing input: peripheral blood. These receptors originate from a woman aged 80 or over with COVID-19, enrolled during active disease.

The CDR3, as DNA: TGTGCCTGGAGTGTACAGGGGGCGCGGGGGGAGCAGTTCTTC. Residues: CAWSVQGARGEQFF. The rearrangement links TRBV30 to TRBJ2-1; 9 bases line up with TRBD1. CDR1 is GTSNPN and CDR2 is SVGIG in the germline V gene (reference sequence). V gave up 0 bases and J gave up 10 bases; unmatched junction bases: 7. The CDR3 runs 14 residues.

V is TRBV24-1 and J is TRBJ2-1; TRBD1 might be the D (7 bases). The germline gives CDR1 KGHDR, CDR2 SFDVKD. This CDR3 contains 17 residues. Trimming removed 3 bases at V and 2 bases at J, with 16 bases between. The CDR3 loop is CATSDILRGEAYNEQFF. The CDR3 nucleotides are TGTGCCACCAGTGATATCCTCAGGGGGGAAGCCTACAATGAGCAGTTCTTC.

V usage is TRBV27 and J usage is TRBJ1-2, with D possibly matching TRBD1 (5 bases). In germline, CDR1 is MNHEY, CDR2 SMNVEV (reference sequence). This CDR3 is built from 14 residues. Deletions cut 3 bases from V and 8 bases from J, with 16 bases between. The CDR3 sequence is CASSLTQGYYGYTF. The CDR3 bases are TGTGCCAGCAGTTTGACGCAGGGTTATTACGGCTACACCTTC.

This chain joins TRBV19 and TRBJ1-5, with 9 bases matching TRBD1. V lost 5 bases to trimming and J lost 4 bases; unmatched junction nucleotides: 12. This CDR3 comprises 17 residues. Germline V gene data show CDR1 as LNHDA and CDR2 as SQIVND (reference sequence). CDR3 sequence reads: CASSGTGKGVRNQPQHF. CDR3 sequence (DNA): TGTGCCAGTAGTGGGACAGGGAAAGGGGTAAGGAATCAGCCCCAGCATTTT.

The chain recombines TRBV9 with TRBJ2-1, with D perhaps TRBD1 (6 bases). The V end lost 3 bases, the J end lost 8 bases, and 9 bases lay between the germline ends. From germline, CDR1 is SGDLS and CDR2 YYNGEE. The CDR3 consists of 12 residues. For the CDR3, the DNA is TGTGCCAGCAGCGAACAGGGCCATGAGCAGTTCTTC. It yields the protein CASSEQGHEQFF. The full variable domain, its missing parts supplied by reference TRBV9 and TRBJ2-1, is DSGVTQTPKHLITATGQRVTLRCSPRSGDLSVYWYQQSLDQGLQFLIQYYNGEERAKGNILERFSAQQFPDLHSELNLSSLELGDSALYFCASSEQGHEQFFGPGTRLTVL.

The rearrangement links TRBV28 to TRBJ1-1; D not resolved. The germline V gene encodes CDR1 MDHEN and CDR2 SYDVKM. Trimming removed 2 bases from V and 11 bases from J, with 12 bases in between. The length of the CDR3 is 12 residues. This chain's CDR3 is CASSLRGLEAFF. CDR3 sequence (DNA): TGTGCCAGCAGTTTAAGAGGGCTCGAGGCTTTCTTT.

This clone was seen only a few times. CDR3: CASRRDRGENQPQHF. In DNA, the CDR3 is TGTGCCAGTAGGAGAGACAGGGGAGAAAATCAGCCCCAGCATTTT. V gene TRBV19 combines with J gene TRBJ1-5; 8 nucleotides line up with TRBD1. After removal of 6 bases from V and 4 bases from J, the junction contained 8 bases not matched to a gene. The CDR3 is made up of 15 amino acids. Germline V gene data show CDR1 as LNHDA and CDR2 as SQIVND (reference sequence).

The chain is built from TRBV10-3 and TRBJ2-7; 7 positions agree with TRBD1. Germline lookup yields CDR1 ENHRY and CDR2 SYGVKD. Trimming removed 5 bases from V and 3 bases from J; junction bases left unmatched: 1. CDR3 length equals 12 residues. As DNA, the CDR3 is TGTGCCATCAGTAGGGACAGCTACGAGCAGTACTTC. Its protein product is CAISRDSYEQYF.